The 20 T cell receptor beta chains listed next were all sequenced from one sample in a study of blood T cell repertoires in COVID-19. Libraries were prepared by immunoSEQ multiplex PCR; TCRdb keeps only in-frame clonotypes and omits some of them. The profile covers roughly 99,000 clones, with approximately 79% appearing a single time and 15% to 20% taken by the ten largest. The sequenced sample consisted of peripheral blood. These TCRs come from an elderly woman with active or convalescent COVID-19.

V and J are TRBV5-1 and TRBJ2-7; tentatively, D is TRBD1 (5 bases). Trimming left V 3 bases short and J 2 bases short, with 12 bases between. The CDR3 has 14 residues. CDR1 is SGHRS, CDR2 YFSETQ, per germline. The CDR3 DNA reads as TGCGCCAGCAGCTCCGGACACGACACCTACGAGCAGTACTTC. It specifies CASSSGHDTYEQYF.

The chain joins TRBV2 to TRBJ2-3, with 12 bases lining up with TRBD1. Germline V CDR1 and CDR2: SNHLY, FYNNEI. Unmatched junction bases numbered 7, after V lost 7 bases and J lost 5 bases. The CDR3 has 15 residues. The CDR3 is CASKSGTGGGDTQYF. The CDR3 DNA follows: TGTGCCAGCAAGTCCGGGACAGGGGGCGGAGATACGCAGTATTTT.

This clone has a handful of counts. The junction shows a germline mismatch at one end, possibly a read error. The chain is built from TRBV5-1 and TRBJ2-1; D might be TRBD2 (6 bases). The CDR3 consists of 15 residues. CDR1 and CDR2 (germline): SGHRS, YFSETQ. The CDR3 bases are TGTGCCAGCAGCTTGGACGGGGGAAGCTACAATGAGCAGTTCTTC. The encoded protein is CASSLDGGSYNEQFF.

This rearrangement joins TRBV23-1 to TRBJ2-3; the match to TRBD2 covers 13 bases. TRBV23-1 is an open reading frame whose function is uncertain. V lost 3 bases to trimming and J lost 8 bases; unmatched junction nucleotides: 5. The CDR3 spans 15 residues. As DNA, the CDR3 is TGCGCCAGCAGTCACAAACGACTAGCGGGAGGTACGCAGTATTTT. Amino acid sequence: CASSHKRLAGGTQYF.

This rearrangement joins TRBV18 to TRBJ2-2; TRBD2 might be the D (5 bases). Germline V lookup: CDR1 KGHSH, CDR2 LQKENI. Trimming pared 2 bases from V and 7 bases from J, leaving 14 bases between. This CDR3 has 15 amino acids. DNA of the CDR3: TGTGCCAGCTCACCAATTCTTAGCGACCTCGGGGAGCTGTTTTTT. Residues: CASSPILSDLGELFF.

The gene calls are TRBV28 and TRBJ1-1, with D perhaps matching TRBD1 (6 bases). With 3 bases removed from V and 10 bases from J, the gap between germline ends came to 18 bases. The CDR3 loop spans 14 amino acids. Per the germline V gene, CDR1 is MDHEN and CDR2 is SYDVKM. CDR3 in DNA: TGTGCCAGCAGTTTCAGGGGCGCCCCCATCGGAGCTTTCTTT. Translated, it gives CASSFRGAPIGAFF.

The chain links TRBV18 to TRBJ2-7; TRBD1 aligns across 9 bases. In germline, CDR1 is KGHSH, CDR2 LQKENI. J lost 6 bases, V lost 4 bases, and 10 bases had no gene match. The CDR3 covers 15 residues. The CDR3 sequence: CASSLSRQGEREQYF. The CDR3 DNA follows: TGTGCCAGCTCACTAAGTCGACAGGGGGAGCGCGAGCAGTACTTC.

CDR3 DNA: TGTGCCAGCAGTGACGGGTTAGCCAAAAACATTCAGTACTTC. This encodes CASSDGLAKNIQYF. The rearrangement joins TRBV2 to TRBJ2-4; D gene uncertain. The CDR3 has 14 residues. CDR1 is SNHLY and CDR2 is FYNNEI in the germline V gene. The V gene lost 3 bases and the J gene lost 0 bases, with 6 bases spanning the gap.

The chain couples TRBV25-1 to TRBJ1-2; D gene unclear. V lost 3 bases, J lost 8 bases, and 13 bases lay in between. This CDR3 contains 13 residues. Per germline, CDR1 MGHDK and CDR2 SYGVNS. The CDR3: CASSEQRMRGYTF. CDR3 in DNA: TGTGCCAGCAGTGAGCAGCGGATGAGAGGCTACACCTTC.

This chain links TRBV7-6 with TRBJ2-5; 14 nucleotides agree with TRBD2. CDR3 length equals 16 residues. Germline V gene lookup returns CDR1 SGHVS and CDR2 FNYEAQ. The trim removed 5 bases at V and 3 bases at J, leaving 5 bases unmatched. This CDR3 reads CASSKGLAGAEETQYF. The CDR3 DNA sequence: TGTGCCAGCAGCAAGGGACTAGCGGGAGCGGAAGAGACCCAGTACTTC.

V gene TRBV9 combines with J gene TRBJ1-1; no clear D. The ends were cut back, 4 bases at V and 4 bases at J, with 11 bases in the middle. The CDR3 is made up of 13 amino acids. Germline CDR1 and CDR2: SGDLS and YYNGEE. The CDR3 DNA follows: TGTGCCAGCAGCTCGGGGTTGAGCACTGAAGCTTTCTTT. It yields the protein CASSSGLSTEAFF.

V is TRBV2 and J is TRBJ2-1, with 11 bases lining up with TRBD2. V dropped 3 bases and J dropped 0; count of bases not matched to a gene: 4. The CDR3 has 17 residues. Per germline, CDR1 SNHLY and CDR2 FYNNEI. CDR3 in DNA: TGTGCCAGCAGTGATCCGGGACTAGCGGACTCCTACAATGAGCAGTTCTTC. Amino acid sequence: CASSDPGLADSYNEQFF.

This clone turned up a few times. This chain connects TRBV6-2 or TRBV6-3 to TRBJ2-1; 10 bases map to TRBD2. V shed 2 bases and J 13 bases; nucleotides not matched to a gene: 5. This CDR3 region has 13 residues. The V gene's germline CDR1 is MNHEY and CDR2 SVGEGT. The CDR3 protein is CASSYASGSYQFF. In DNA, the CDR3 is TGTGCCAGCAGTTACGCTAGCGGGAGTTATCAGTTCTTC.

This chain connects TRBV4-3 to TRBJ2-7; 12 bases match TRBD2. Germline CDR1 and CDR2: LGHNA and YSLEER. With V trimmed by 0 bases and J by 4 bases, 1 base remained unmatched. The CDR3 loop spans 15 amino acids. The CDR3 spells CASSQEGLAGYEQYF. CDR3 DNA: TGCGCCAGCAGCCAAGAAGGACTAGCGGGATACGAGCAGTACTTC.

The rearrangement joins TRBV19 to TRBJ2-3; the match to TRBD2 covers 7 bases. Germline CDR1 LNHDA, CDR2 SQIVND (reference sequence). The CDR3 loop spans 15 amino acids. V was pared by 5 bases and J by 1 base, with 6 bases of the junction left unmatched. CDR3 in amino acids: CASSRGVAGTDTQYF. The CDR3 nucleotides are TGTGCCAGTAGTCGGGGGGTAGCGGGCACAGATACGCAGTATTTT.

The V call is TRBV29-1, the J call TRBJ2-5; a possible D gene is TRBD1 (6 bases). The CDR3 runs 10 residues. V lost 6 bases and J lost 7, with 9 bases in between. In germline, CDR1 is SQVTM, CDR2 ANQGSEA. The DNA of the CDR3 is TGCAGCGTGGGGGCGGTGACCCAGTACTTC. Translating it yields CSVGAVTQYF.

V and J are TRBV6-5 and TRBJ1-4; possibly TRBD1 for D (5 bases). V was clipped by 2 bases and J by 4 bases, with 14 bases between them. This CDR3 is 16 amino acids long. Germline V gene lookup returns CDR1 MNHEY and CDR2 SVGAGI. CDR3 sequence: CASSYLGQGGNEKLFF. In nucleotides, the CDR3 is TGTGCCAGCAGTTACCTAGGTCAGGGCGGTAATGAAAAACTGTTTTTT.

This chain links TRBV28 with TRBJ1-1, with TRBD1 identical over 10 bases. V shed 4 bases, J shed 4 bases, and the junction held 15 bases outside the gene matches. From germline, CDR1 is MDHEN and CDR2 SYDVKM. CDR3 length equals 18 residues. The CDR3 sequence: CASSYPGTGVRVTTEAFF. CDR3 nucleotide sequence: TGTGCCAGCAGTTACCCCGGGACAGGGGTCCGGGTGACCACTGAAGCTTTCTTT.

CDR3 coding DNA: TGTGCCAGCAGTGCCTCAACAGGGGAAGGCAATCAGCCCCAGCATTTT. Protein sequence: CASSASTGEGNQPQHF. J is TRBJ1-5 and V is TRBV28; TRBD1 aligns across 7 bases. Germline values: CDR1 MDHEN, CDR2 SYDVKM. This CDR3 is built from 16 residues. V trimming: 5 bases; J trimming: 2 bases; junction bases outside the gene matches: 9. Together with reference TRBV28 and TRBJ1-5, the CDR3 gives the full variable domain: DVKVTQSSRYLVKRTGEKVFLECVQDMDHENMFWYRQDPGLGLRLIYFSYDVKMKEKGDIPEGYSVSREKKERFSLILESASTNQTSMYLCASSASTGEGNQPQHFGDGTRLSIL.

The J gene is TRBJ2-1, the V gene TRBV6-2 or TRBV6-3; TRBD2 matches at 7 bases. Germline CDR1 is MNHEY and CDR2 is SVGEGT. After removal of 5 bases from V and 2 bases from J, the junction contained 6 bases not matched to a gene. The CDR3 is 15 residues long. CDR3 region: CASSAAGRAYNEQFF. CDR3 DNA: TGTGCCAGCAGTGCAGCGGGAAGGGCCTACAATGAGCAGTTCTTC.